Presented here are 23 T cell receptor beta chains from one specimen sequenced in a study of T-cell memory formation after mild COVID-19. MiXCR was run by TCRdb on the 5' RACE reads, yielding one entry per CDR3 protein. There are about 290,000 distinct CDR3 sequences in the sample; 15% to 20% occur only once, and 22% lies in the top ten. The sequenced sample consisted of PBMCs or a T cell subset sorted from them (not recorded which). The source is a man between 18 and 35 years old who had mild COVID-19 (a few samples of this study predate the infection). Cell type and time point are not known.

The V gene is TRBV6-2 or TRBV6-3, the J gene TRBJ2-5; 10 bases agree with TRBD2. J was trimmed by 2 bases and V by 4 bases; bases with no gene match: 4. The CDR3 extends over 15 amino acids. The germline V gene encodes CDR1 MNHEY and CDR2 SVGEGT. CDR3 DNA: TGTGCCAGCAGTTCTAGCGGGGGCCATCAAGAGACCCAGTACTTC. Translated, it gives CASSSSGGHQETQYF.

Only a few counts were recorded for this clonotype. Here the CDR3 DNA reads TGCAGTGCCCTGGCGCTGAGCTCCTACAATGAGCAGTTCTTC. This codes for CSALALSSYNEQFF. This chain joins TRBV20-1 and TRBJ2-1; D remains unclear. CDR3 size: 14 residues. CDR1 is DFQATT and CDR2 is SNEGSKA in the germline V gene (reference sequence). Deletions cut 6 bases from V and 0 bases from J, with 12 bases between.

Here the CDR3 reads CSARDTGSGGQETQYF. For the CDR3, the DNA is TGCAGTGCTAGAGATACGGGTAGCGGGGGGCAAGAGACCCAGTACTTC. The chain couples TRBV20-1 to TRBJ2-5; 10 bases align to TRBD2. CDR1 is DFQATT and CDR2 is SNEGSKA in the germline V gene (reference sequence). The CDR3 covers 16 residues. V was pared by 0 bases and J by 2 bases, with 6 bases of the junction left unmatched.

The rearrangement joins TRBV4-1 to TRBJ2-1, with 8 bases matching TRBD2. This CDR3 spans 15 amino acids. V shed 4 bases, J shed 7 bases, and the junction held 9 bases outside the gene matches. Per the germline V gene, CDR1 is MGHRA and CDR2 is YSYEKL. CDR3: CASSLTGGRFNEQFF. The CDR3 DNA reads TGCGCCAGCAGCCTCACGGGGGGGCGTTTTAATGAGCAGTTCTTC.

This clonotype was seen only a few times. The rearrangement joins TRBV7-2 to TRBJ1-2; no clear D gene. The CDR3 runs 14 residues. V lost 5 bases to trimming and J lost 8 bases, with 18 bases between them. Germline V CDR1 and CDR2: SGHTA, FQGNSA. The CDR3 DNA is TGTGCCAGCAGCCCCCCCCCAGGTAGCGACGGCTACACCTTC. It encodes CASSPPPGSDGYTF. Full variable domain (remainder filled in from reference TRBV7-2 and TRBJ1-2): GAGVSQSPSNKVTEKGKDVELRCDPISGHTALYWYRQSLGQGLEFLIYFQGNSAPDKSGLPSDRFSAERTGGSVSTLTIQRTQQEDSAVYLCASSPPPGSDGYTFGSGTRLTVV.

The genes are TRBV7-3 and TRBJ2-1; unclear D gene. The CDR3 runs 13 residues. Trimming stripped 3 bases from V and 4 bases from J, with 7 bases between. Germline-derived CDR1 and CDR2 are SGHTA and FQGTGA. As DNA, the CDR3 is TGTGCCAGCAGCTTTGCTCCGTACAATGAGCAGTTCTTC. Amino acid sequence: CASSFAPYNEQFF.

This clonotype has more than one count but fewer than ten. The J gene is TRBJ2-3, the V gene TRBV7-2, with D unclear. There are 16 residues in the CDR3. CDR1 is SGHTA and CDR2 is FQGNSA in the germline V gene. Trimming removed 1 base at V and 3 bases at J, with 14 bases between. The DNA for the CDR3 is TGTGCCAGCAGCTTAGGGCAGGCGTACTCTACAGATACGCAGTATTTT. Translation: CASSLGQAYSTDTQYF.

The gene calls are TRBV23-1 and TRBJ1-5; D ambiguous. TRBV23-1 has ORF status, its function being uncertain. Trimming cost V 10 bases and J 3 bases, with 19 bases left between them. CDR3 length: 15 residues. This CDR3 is CATTRSRMYNQPQHF. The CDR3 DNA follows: TGCGCCACTACCCGGTCGCGGATGTACAATCAGCCCCAGCATTTT.

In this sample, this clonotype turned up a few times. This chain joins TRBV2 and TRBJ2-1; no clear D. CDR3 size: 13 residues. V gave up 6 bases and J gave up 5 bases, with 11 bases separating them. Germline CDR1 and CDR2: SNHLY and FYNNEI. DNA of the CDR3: TGTGCCAGCAGCGTGTTTGGGAACAATGAGCAGTTCTTC. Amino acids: CASSVFGNNEQFF.

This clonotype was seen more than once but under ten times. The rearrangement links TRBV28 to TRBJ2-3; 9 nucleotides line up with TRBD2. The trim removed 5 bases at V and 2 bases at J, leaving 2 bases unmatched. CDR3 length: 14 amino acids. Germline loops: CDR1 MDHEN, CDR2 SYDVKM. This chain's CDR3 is CASSRGGATDTQYF. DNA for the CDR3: TGTGCCAGCAGTCGCGGGGGGGCCACAGATACGCAGTATTTT. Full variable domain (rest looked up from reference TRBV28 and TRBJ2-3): DVKVTQSSRYLVKRTGEKVFLECVQDMDHENMFWYRQDPGLGLRLIYFSYDVKMKEKGDIPEGYSVSREKKERFSLILESASTNQTSMYLCASSRGGATDTQYFGPGTRLTVL.

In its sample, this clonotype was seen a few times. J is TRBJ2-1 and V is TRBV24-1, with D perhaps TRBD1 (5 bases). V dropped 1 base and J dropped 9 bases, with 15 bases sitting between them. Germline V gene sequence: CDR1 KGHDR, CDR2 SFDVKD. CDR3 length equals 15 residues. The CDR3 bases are TGTGCCACCAGTGATTTTGGGTTAGGGGCTGGTGAGCAGTTCTTC. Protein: CATSDFGLGAGEQFF.

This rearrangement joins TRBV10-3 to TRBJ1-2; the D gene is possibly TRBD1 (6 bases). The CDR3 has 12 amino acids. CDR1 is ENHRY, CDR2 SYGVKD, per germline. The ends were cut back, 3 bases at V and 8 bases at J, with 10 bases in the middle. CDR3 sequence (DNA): TGTGCCATCAGTGAACAGGGAAGCGGCTACACCTTC. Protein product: CAISEQGSGYTF.

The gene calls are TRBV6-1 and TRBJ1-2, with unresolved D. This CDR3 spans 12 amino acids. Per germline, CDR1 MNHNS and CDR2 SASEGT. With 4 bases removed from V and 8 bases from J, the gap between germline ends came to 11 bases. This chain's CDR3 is CASSVSQPGYTF. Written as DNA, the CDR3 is TGTGCCAGCAGTGTCAGCCAGCCCGGCTACACCTTC.

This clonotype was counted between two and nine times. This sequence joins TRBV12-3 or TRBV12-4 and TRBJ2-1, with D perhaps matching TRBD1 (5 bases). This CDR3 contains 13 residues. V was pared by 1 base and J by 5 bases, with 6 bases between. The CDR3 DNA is TGTGCCAGCAGTTTAGTCAGGGACAATGAGCAGTTCTTC. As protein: CASSLVRDNEQFF.

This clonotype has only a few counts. In nucleotides, the CDR3 is TGTGCCAGCAGCGTAGCTACGCGGGGAGAGACCCAGTACTTC. Residues: CASSVATRGETQYF. The chain carries TRBV9 and TRBJ2-5, with D perhaps matching TRBD2 (6 bases). The V gene lost 0 bases and the J gene lost 4 bases, with 10 bases spanning the gap. Germline V CDR1 and CDR2: SGDLS, YYNGEE. This CDR3 has 14 residues.

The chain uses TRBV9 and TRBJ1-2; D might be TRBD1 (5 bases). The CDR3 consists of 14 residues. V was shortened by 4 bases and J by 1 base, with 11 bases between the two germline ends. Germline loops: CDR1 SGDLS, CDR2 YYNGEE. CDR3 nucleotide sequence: TGTGCCAGCAGCCCAGTGGGGGGTAACTATGGCTACACCTTC. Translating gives CASSPVGGNYGYTF.

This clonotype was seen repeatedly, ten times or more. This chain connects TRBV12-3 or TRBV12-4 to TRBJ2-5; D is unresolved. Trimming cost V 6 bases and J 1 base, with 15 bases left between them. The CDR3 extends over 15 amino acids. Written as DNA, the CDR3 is TGTGCCAGCAGCCGCCCCCCTGAGGCCCAAGAGACCCAGTACTTC. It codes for CASSRPPEAQETQYF.

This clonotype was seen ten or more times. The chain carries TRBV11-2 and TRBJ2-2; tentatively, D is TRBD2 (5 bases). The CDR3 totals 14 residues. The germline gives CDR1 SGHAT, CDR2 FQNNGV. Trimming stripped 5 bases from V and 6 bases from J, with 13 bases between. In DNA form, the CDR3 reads TGTGCCAGCAGCCCGCTGGAGGTCGCCGGGGAGCTGTTTTTT. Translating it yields CASSPLEVAGELFF.

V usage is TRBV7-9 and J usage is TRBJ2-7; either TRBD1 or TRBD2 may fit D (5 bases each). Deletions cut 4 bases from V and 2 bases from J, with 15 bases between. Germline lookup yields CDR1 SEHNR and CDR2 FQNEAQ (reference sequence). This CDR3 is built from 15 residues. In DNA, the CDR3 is TGTGCCAGCAGCTCCCAGTCAGGGAGCGCCTACGAGCAGTACTTC. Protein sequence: CASSSQSGSAYEQYF. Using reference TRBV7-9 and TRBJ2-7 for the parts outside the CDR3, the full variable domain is DTGVSQNPRHKITKRGQNVTFRCDPISEHNRLYWYRQTLGQGPEFLTYFQNEAQLEKSRLLSDRFSAERPKGSFSTLEIQRTEQGDSAMYLCASSSQSGSAYEQYFGPGTRLTVT.

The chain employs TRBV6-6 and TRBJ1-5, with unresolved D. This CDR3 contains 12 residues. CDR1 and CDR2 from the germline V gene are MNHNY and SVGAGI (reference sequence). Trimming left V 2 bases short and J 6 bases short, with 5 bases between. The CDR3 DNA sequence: TGTGCCAGCAGTTACGGGAGTCAGCCCCAGCATTTT. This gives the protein CASSYGSQPQHF.

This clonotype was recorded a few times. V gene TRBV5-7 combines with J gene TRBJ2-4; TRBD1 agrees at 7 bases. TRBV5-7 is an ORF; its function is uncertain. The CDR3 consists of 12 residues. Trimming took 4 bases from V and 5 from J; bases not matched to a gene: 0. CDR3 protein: CASSGTENIQYF. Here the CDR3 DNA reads TGTGCCAGCAGCGGGACAGAAAACATTCAGTACTTC.

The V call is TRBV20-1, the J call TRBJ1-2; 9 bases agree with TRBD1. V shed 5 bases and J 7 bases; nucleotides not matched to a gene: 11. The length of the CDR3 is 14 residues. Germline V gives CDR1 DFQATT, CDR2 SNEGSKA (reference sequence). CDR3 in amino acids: CSAQRGGQGAGYTF. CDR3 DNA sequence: TGCAGTGCTCAGAGGGGGGGACAGGGTGCTGGCTACACCTTC.

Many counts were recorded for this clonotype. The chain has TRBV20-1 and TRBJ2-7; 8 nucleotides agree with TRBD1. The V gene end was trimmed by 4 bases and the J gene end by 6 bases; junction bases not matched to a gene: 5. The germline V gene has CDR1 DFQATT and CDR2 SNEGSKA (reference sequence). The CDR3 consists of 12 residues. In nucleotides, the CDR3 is TGCAGTGCTATAGGACAGGGAGGCGAGCAGTACTTC. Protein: CSAIGQGGEQYF.